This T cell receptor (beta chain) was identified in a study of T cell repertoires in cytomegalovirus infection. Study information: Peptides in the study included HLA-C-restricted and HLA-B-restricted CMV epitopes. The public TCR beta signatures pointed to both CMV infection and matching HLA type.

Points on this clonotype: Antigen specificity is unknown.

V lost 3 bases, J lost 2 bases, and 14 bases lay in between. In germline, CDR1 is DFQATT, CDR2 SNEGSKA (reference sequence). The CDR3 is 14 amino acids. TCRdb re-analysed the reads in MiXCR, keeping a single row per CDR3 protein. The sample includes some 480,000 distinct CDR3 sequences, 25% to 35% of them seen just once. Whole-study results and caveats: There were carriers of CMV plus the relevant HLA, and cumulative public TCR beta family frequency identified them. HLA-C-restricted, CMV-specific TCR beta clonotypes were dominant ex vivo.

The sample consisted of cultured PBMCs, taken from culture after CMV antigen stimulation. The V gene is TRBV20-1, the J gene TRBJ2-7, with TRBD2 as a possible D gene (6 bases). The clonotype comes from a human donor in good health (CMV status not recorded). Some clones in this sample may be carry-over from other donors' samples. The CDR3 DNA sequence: TGCAGTGCTAGCGTGGCTAGCGAAACCTACGAGCAGTACTTC. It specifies CSASVASETYEQYF.